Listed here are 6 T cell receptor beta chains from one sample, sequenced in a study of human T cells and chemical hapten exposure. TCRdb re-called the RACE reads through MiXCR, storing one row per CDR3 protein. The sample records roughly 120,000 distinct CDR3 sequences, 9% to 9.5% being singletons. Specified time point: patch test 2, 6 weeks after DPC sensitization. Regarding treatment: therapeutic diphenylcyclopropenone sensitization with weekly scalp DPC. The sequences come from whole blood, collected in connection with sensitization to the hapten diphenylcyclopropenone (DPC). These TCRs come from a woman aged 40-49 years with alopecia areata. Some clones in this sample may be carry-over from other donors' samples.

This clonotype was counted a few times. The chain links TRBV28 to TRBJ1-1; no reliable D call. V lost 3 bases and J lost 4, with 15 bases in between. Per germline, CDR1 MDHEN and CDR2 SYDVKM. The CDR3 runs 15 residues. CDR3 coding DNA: TGTGCCAGCAGTTTTAATCCGGGTCGGGGCACTGAAGCTTTCTTT. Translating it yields CASSFNPGRGTEAFF. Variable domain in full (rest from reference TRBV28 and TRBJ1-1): DVKVTQSSRYLVKRTGEKVFLECVQDMDHENMFWYRQDPGLGLRLIYFSYDVKMKEKGDIPEGYSVSREKKERFSLILESASTNQTSMYLCASSFNPGRGTEAFFGQGTRLTVV.

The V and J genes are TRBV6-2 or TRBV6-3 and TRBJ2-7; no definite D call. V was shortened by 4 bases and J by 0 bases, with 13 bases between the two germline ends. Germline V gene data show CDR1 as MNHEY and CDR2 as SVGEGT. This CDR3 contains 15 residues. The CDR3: CASSLTGSSSYEQYF. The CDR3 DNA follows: TGTGCCAGCAGTTTAACCGGGTCCTCCTCCTACGAGCAGTACTTC.

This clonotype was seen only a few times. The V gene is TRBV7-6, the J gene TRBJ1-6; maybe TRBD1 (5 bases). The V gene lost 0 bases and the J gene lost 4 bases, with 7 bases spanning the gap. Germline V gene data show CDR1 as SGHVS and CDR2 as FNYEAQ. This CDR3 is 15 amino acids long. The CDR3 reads CASSLAQGYNSPLHF. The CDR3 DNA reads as TGTGCCAGCAGCTTAGCGCAGGGATATAATTCACCCCTCCACTTT.

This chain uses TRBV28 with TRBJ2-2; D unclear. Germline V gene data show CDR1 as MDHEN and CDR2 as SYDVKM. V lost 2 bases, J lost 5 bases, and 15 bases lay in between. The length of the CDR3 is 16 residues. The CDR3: CASSLMVELLTGELFF. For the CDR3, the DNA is TGTGCCAGCAGTTTAATGGTTGAGTTACTGACCGGGGAGCTGTTTTTT. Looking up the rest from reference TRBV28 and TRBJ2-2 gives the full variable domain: DVKVTQSSRYLVKRTGEKVFLECVQDMDHENMFWYRQDPGLGLRLIYFSYDVKMKEKGDIPEGYSVSREKKERFSLILESASTNQTSMYLCASSLMVELLTGELFFGEGSRLTVL.

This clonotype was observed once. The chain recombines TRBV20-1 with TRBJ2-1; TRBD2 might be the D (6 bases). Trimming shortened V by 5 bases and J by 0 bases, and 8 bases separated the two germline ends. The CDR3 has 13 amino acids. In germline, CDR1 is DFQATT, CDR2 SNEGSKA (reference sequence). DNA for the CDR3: TGCAGTGCTGTGGGGGGCTCCTACAATGAGCAGTTCTTC. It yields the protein CSAVGGSYNEQFF.

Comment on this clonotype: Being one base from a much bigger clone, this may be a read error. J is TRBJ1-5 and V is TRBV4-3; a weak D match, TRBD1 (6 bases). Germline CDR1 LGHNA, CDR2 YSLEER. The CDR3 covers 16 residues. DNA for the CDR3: TGCGCCAGCAGCGAAGATTCCGGGGGCGGCAATCAGCCCCAGCATTTT. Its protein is CASSEDSGGGNQPQHF.